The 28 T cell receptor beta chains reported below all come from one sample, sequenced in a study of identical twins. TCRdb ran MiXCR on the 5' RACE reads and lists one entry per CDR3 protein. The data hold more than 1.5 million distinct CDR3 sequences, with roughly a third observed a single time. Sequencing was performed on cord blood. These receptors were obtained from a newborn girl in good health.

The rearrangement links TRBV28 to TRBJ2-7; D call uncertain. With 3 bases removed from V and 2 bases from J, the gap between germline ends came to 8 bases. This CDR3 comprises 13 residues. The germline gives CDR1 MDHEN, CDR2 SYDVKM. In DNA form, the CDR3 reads TGTGCCAGCAGTTTGTTCACTACCTACGAGCAGTACTTC. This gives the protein CASSLFTTYEQYF.

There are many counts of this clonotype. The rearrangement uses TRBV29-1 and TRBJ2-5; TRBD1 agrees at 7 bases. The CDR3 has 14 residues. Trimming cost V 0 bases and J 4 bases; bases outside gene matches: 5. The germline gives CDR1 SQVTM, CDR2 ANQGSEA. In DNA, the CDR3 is TGCAGCGTTGAAGATCATAGGACAGGAGAGACCCAGTACTTC. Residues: CSVEDHRTGETQYF. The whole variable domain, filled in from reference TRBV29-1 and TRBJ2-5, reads SAVISQKPSRDICQRGTSLTIQCQVDSQVTMMFWYRQQPGQSLTLIATANQGSEATYESGFVIDKFPISRPNLTFSTLTVSNMSPEDSSIYLCSVEDHRTGETQYFGPGTRLLVL.

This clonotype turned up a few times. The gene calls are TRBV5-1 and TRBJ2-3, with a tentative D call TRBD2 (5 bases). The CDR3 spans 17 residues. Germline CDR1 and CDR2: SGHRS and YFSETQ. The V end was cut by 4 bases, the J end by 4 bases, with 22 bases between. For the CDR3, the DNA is TGCGCCAGCAGCCCGAGTTGGAGCGGTGGGTTTTCAGATACGCAGTATTTT. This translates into CASSPSWSGGFSDTQYF.

The CDR3 DNA reads TGTGCCAGTGGTCTGCGGGTCCAAGAGACCCAGTACTTC. Translated: CASGLRVQETQYF. J is TRBJ2-5 and V is TRBV2; D may be TRBD2 (5 bases). Trimming left V 9 bases short and J 1 base short, with 12 bases between. The CDR3 contains 13 residues. Per the germline V gene, CDR1 is SNHLY and CDR2 is FYNNEI.

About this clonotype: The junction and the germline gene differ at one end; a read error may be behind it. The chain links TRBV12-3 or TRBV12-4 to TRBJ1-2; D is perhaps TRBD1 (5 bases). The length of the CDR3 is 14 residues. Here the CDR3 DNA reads TGTGTCAGCAGCCCCGGGACGCTCACCTATGGCTACACCTTC. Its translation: CVSSPGTLTYGYTF.

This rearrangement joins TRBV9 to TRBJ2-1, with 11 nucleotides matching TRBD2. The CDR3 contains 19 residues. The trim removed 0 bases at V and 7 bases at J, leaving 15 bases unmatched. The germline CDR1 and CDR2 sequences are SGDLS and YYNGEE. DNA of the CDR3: TGTGCCAGCAGCGTAGTAGCGCTAGCGGGGGGCCGGCGGGGTAATGAGCAGTTCTTC. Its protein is CASSVVALAGGRRGNEQFF.

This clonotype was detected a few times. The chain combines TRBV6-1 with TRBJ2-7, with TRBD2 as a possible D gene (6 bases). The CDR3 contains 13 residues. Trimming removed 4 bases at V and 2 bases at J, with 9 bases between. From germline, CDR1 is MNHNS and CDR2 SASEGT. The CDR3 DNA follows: TGTGCCAGCAGTGGTCGACTAGCCTACGAGCAGTACTTC. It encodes CASSGRLAYEQYF.

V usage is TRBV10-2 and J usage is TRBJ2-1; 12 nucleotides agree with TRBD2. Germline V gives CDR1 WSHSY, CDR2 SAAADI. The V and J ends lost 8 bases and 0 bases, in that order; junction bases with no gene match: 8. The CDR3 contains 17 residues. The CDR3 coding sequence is TGCGCCAGCGGCGGACTAGCGGGACGCGGCTCCTACAATGAGCAGTTCTTC. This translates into CASGGLAGRGSYNEQFF.

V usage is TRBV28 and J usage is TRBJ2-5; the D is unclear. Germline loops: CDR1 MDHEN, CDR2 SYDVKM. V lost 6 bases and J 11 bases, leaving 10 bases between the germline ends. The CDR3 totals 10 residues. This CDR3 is CASSRDGQYF. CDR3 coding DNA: TGTGCCAGCAGCCGTGACGGGCAGTACTTC.

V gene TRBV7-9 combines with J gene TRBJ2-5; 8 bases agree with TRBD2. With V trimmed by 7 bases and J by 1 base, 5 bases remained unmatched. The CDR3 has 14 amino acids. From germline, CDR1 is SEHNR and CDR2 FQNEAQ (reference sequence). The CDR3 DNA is TGTGCCAGCATTCGGACTAGCCCCCAAGAGACCCAGTACTTC. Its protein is CASIRTSPQETQYF.

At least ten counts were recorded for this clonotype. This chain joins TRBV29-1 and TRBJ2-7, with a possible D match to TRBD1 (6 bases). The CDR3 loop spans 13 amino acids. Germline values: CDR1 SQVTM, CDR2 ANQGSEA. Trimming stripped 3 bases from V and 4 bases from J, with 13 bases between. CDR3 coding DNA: TGCAGCGTTGAGACAGGTAGTACGTACGAGCAGTACTTC. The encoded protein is CSVETGSTYEQYF.

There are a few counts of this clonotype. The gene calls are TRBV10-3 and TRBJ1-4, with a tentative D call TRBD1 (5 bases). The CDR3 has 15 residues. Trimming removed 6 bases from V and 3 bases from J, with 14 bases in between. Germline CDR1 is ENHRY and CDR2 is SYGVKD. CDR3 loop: CAIRENTGANEKLFF. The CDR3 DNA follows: TGTGCCATCAGAGAAAACACGGGGGCTAATGAAAAACTGTTTTTT.

CDR3 region: CASSLGQGTSFQETQYF. CDR3 DNA sequence: TGTGCCAGCAGCTTAGGACAGGGCACCTCATTCCAAGAGACCCAGTACTTC. This chain connects TRBV11-2 to TRBJ2-5; 7 bases map to TRBD1. CDR3 length: 17 residues. CDR1 and CDR2 (germline): SGHAT, FQNNGV. J lost 1 base, V lost 1 base, and 9 bases had no gene match.

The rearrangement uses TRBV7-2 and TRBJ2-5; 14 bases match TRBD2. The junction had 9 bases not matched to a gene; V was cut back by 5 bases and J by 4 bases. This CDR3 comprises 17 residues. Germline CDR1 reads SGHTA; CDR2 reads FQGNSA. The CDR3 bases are TGTGCCAGCAGCCCGAGACTAGCGGGAGGGCCGGGAGAGACCCAGTACTTC. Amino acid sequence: CASSPRLAGGPGETQYF.

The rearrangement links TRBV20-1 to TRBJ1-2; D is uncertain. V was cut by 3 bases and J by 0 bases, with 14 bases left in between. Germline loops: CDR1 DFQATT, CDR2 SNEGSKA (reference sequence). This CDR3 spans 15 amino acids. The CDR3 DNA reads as TGCAGTGCTAGGGTTAGGGTCCTAGCTAACTATGGCTACACCTTC. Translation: CSARVRVLANYGYTF.

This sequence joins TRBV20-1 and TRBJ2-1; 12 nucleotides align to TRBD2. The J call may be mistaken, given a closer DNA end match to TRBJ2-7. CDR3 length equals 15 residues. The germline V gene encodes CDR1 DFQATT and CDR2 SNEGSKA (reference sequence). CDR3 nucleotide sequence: TGCAGTGCTAGGACGACTAGCGGGGGTTACAATGAGCAGTACTTC. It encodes CSARTTSGGYNEQYF.

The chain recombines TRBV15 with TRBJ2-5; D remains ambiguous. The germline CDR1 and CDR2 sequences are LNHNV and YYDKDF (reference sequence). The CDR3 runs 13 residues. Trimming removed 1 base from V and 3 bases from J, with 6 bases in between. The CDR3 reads CATSRGPKETQYF. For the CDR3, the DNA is TGTGCCACCAGCAGAGGACCAAAAGAGACCCAGTACTTC.

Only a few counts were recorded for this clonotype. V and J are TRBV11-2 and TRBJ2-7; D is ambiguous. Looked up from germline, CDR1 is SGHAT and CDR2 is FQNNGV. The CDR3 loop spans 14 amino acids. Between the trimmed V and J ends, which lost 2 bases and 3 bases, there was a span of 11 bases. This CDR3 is CASSLRHQDYEQYF. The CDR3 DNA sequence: TGTGCCAGCAGCTTAAGGCACCAGGACTACGAGCAGTACTTC. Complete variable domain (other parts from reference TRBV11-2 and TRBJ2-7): EAGVAQSPRYKIIEKRQSVAFWCNPISGHATLYWYQQILGQGPKLLIQFQNNGVVDDSQLPKDRFSAERLKGVDSTLKIQPAKLEDSAVYLCASSLRHQDYEQYFGPGTRLTVT.

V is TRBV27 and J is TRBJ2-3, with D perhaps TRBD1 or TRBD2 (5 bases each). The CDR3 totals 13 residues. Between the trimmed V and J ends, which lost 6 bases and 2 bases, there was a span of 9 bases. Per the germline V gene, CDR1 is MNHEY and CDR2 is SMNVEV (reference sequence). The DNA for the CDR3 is TGTGCCAGCAGATCGGGGCCCACAGATACGCAGTATTTT. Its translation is CASRSGPTDTQYF.

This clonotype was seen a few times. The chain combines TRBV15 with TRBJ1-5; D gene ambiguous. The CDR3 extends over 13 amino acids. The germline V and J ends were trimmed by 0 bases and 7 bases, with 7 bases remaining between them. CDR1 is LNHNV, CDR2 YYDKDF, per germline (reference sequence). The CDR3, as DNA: TGTGCCACCAGCAGAGAAGTTCGCCAGCCCCAGCATTTT. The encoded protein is CATSREVRQPQHF.

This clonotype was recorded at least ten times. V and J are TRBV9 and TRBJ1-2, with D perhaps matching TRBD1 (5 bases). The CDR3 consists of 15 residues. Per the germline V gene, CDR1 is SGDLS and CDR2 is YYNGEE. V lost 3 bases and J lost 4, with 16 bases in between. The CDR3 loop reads CASSGGVLAAYGYTF. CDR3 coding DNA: TGTGCCAGCAGCGGGGGCGTGCTTGCGGCCTATGGCTACACCTTC.

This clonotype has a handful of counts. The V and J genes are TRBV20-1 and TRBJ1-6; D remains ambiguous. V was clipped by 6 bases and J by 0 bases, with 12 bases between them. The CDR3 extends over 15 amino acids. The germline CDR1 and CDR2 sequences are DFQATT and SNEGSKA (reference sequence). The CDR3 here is CSAIPGGSYNSPLHF. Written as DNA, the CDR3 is TGCAGTGCGATACCAGGAGGCTCCTATAATTCACCCCTCCACTTT.

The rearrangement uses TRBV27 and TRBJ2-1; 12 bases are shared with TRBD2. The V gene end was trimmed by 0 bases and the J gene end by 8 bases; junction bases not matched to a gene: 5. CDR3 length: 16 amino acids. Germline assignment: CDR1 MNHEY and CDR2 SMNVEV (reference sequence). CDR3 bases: TGTGCCAGCAGTTTATCTAGACTAGCGGGAGCGGATGAGCAGTTCTTC. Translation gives CASSLSRLAGADEQFF.

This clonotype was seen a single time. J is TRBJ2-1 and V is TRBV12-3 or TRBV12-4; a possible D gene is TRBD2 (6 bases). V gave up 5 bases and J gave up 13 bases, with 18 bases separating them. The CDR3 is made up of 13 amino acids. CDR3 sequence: CASSVTEGLAQFF. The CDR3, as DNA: TGTGCCAGCAGTGTAACGGAGGGACTGGCTCAGTTCTTC.

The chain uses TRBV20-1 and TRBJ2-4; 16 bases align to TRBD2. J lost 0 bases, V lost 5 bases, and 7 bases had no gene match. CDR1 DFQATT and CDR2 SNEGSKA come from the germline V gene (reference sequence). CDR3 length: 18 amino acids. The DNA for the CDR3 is TGCAGTGCTCCTCAGGGACTAGCGGGAGGGTTAGCCAAAAACATTCAGTACTTC. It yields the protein CSAPQGLAGGLAKNIQYF.

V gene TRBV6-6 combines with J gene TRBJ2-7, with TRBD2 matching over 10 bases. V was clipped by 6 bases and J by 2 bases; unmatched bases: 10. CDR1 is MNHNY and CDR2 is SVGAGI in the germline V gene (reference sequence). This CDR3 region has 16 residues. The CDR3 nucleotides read TGTGCCAGCAGCCCCCCAACTAGCGGGGTCGCCTACGAGCAGTACTTC. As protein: CASSPPTSGVAYEQYF.

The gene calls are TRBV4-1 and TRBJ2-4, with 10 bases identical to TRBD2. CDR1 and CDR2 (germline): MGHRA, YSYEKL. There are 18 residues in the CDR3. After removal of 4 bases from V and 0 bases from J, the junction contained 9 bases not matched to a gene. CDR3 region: CASSPTSGEYLAKNIQYF. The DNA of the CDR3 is TGCGCCAGCAGCCCCACTAGCGGGGAATACCTAGCCAAAAACATTCAGTACTTC.

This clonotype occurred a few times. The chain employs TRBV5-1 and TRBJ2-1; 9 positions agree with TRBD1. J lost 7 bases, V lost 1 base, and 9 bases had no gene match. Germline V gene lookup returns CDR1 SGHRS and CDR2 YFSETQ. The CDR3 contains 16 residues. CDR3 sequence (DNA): TGCGCCAGCAGCTTGATAGGACAGGGGCAGAATAATGAGCAGTTCTTC. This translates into CASSLIGQGQNNEQFF.